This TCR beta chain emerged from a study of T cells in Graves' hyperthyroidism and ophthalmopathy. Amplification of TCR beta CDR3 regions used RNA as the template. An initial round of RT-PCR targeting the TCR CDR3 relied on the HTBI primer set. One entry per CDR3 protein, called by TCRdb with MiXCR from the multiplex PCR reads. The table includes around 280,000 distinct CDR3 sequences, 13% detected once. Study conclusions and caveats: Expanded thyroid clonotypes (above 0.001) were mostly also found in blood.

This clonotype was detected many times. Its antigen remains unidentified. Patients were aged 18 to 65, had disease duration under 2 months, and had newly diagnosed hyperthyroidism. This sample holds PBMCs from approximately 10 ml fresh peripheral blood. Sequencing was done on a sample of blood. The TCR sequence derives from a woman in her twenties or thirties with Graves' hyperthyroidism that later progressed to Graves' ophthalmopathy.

As DNA, the CDR3 is TGTGCCAGCAGTGAAACCGGGAGGGCTTACGAGCAGTACTTC. As protein: CASSETGRAYEQYF. This sequence joins TRBV6-1 and TRBJ2-7; TRBD2 aligns across 8 bases. V shed 2 bases, J shed 4 bases, and the junction held 4 bases outside the gene matches. Looked up from germline, CDR1 is MNHNS and CDR2 is SASEGT. The CDR3 length is 14 residues.